This paragraph reports one T cell receptor beta chain. The assay was immunoSEQ multiplex PCR, and TCRdb's table has in-frame clones only and misses some. The profile shows about 170,000 clones, just under 95% of them singletons. V was pared by 7 bases and J by 8 bases, with 7 bases of the junction left unmatched. The germline V gene encodes CDR1 SGHNT and CDR2 YYREEE (reference sequence). This CDR3 region has 12 residues. This sample is drawn from a study of control samples from healthy donors and cancer patients. The sample consisted of blood. The chain employs TRBV5-4 and TRBJ2-3, with 7 nucleotides matching TRBD2. This TCR came from a woman between 55 and 75 years old in good health. The CDR3 DNA reads TGTGCCAGCTCACAGACGGGGGGTACGCAGTATTTT. It yields the protein CASSQTGGTQYF.